The 17 T cell receptor beta chains below come from one sample, sequenced in a study of patients and donors after allogeneic stem cell transplantation. One entry per CDR3 protein, called by TCRdb with MiXCR from the RT-PCR reads. The sample records fewer than 500,000 distinct CDR3 sequences, approximately 16% being singletons. The sequenced sample was blood, either unsorted or a sorted T cell fraction (not recorded which). Source of these receptors: a human donor who was either an allogeneic HSCT recipient or a stem cell or donor lymphocyte infusion donor (not recorded which). It is not recorded whose cells these are; they may come from a transplant donor.

The chain combines TRBV5-1 with TRBJ2-1; 9 bases line up with TRBD2. This CDR3 has 15 amino acids. Germline lookup yields CDR1 SGHRS and CDR2 YFSETQ. The trim removed 0 bases at V and 9 bases at J, leaving 7 bases unmatched. The CDR3 DNA is TGCGCCAGCAGCTTGGGAGGGACTAGCAAGGGTGAGCAGTTCTTC. This sequence encodes CASSLGGTSKGEQFF.

The chain recombines TRBV6-1 with TRBJ2-2; D possibly uses TRBD1 or TRBD2 (6 bases each). The ends were cut back, 7 bases at V and 8 bases at J, with 23 bases in the middle. This CDR3 contains 16 residues. The V gene's germline CDR1 is MNHNS and CDR2 SASEGT. CDR3 loop: CASNAIGGQLLGELFF. The DNA for the CDR3 is TGTGCCAGCAACGCTATTGGGGGGCAGCTATTAGGGGAGCTGTTTTTT.

J is TRBJ1-5 and V is TRBV3-1; 12 bases align to TRBD1. Germline trimming cut 0 bases from V and 6 bases from J; bases unmatched to any gene: 3. Per germline, CDR1 LGHDT and CDR2 YNNKEL (reference sequence). This CDR3 contains 16 residues. This CDR3 reads CASSQEMGQGAQPQHF. The CDR3 nucleotides read TGTGCCAGCAGCCAAGAAATGGGACAGGGGGCTCAGCCCCAGCATTTT.

There are many counts of this clonotype. The gene calls are TRBV9 and TRBJ2-3; D may be TRBD2 (5 bases). The germline gives CDR1 SGDLS, CDR2 YYNGEE. This CDR3 comprises 12 residues. V gave up 4 bases and J gave up 6 bases, with 9 bases separating them. The CDR3 reads CASSMRGDTQYF. CDR3 nucleotides: TGTGCCAGCAGCATGAGAGGGGATACGCAGTATTTT.

This clonotype has just a few counts. The chain employs TRBV12-3 or TRBV12-4 and TRBJ1-5; D remains ambiguous. CDR3 length equals 16 residues. The V and J ends lost 6 bases and 2 bases respectively, with 17 bases between them. The CDR3 reads CASSLRSTRGNQPQHF. The CDR3 DNA reads TGTGCCAGCAGCCTCAGATCGACAAGGGGCAATCAGCCCCAGCATTTT.

The chain carries TRBV29-1 and TRBJ2-3; D is possibly TRBD1 (5 bases). V was cut by 5 bases and J by 0 bases, with 12 bases left in between. Germline V gene sequence: CDR1 SQVTM, CDR2 ANQGSEA. This CDR3 region has 14 residues. The CDR3 region has the DNA TGCAGCGTTAGGAGACAGCCTAGCACAGATACGCAGTATTTT. Its translation is CSVRRQPSTDTQYF.

This clonotype has only a few counts. The chain employs TRBV5-1 and TRBJ1-1; TRBD1 matches 7 bases. The CDR3 has 14 residues. J gave up 7 bases and V 1 base, and 7 bases lay outside the gene matches. Germline V gives CDR1 SGHRS, CDR2 YFSETQ. The CDR3 coding sequence is TGCGCCAGCAGCTTGTACTCCAGGGGGAGTGAAGCTTTCTTT. This sequence encodes CASSLYSRGSEAFF.

This clonotype was counted between two and nine times. This chain links TRBV20-1 with TRBJ2-5; TRBD1 aligns across 8 bases. Germline values: CDR1 DFQATT, CDR2 SNEGSKA (reference sequence). The CDR3 consists of 15 residues. With 5 bases clipped from V and 1 base from J, the junction kept 9 bases outside the gene matches. The CDR3 sequence is CSAETGQGFQETQYF. The CDR3 bases are TGCAGTGCTGAGACCGGACAGGGTTTCCAAGAGACCCAGTACTTC.

The chain recombines TRBV7-3 with TRBJ2-1; 8 positions agree with TRBD1. This CDR3 is built from 16 residues. Per germline, CDR1 SGHTA and CDR2 FQGTGA. The ends lost 4 bases at V and 6 bases at J; junction bases unmatched: 11. The CDR3 loop reads CASSSTGGLGLNEQFF. In nucleotides, the CDR3 is TGTGCCAGCAGCTCCACAGGGGGTCTGGGGCTCAATGAGCAGTTCTTC.

Only a few counts were recorded for this clonotype. J is TRBJ1-5 and V is TRBV19; D unclear. This CDR3 has 15 amino acids. The ends were cut back, 10 bases at V and 0 bases at J, with 16 bases in the middle. Germline values: CDR1 LNHDA, CDR2 SQIVND (reference sequence). CDR3 bases: TGTGCCACCGCGGACGGGGATCATAGCAATCAGCCCCAGCATTTT. Protein sequence: CATADGDHSNQPQHF.

The chain has TRBV12-3 or TRBV12-4 and TRBJ1-5; D ambiguous. V shed 3 bases and J shed 1 base, with 10 bases lying between them. The CDR3 totals 15 residues. This CDR3 is CASSLAQTSNQPQHF. CDR3 DNA: TGTGCCAGCAGTTTGGCACAGACAAGCAATCAGCCCCAGCATTTT.

The rearrangement links TRBV5-1 to TRBJ2-7; 9 bases fit TRBD2. The CDR3 runs to 15 residues. The trim removed 0 bases at V and 7 bases at J, leaving 8 bases unmatched. From germline, CDR1 is SGHRS and CDR2 YFSETQ. CDR3 in amino acids: CASSLELGTSREQYF. The CDR3 nucleotides are TGCGCCAGCAGCTTGGAGCTTGGGACTAGCCGGGAGCAGTACTTC.

This clonotype was counted only a few times. The chain has TRBV7-9 and TRBJ1-1; D not certain. The CDR3 has 14 amino acids. Trimming stripped 2 bases from V and 5 bases from J, with 12 bases between. Germline CDR1 reads SEHNR; CDR2 reads FQNEAQ (reference sequence). CDR3 protein: CASSLYPLGTEAFF. In nucleotides, the CDR3 is TGTGCCAGCAGCTTATATCCGTTGGGGACTGAAGCTTTCTTT.

The chain combines TRBV6-1 with TRBJ2-3; no clear D. This CDR3 has 14 residues. V lost 10 bases and J 1 base, leaving 15 bases between the germline ends. Germline CDR1 MNHNS, CDR2 SASEGT. CDR3 amino acids: CATLEGWGTDTQYF. CDR3 in DNA: TGTGCCACCTTGGAAGGGTGGGGCACAGATACGCAGTATTTT.

This sequence joins TRBV2 and TRBJ2-1; TRBD2 matches at 11 bases. The V gene's germline CDR1 is SNHLY and CDR2 FYNNEI. Trimming at V came to 5 bases and at J to 4 bases, leaving 7 bases not matched to a gene. The length of the CDR3 is 16 residues. CDR3 loop: CASSLRTSGQYNEQFF. Here the CDR3 DNA reads TGTGCCAGCAGTCTGAGGACTAGCGGGCAGTACAATGAGCAGTTCTTC.

In this sample, this clonotype turned up a few times. The chain employs TRBV6-2 or TRBV6-3 and TRBJ2-4; 7 bases agree with TRBD1. This CDR3 spans 16 amino acids. V lost 0 bases to trimming and J lost 12 bases; unmatched junction nucleotides: 14. The V gene's germline CDR1 is MNHEY and CDR2 SVGEGT. The CDR3 sequence is CASSYSKKTGWSAQYF. The CDR3 DNA reads as TGTGCCAGCAGTTACTCAAAAAAGACAGGGTGGAGCGCTCAGTACTTC.

The genes are TRBV11-2 and TRBJ1-3; 8 bases match TRBD1. Unmatched junction bases numbered 11, after V lost 5 bases and J lost 2 bases. The germline gives CDR1 SGHAT, CDR2 FQNNGV. The CDR3 is 17 amino acids. DNA of the CDR3: TGTGCCAGCAGCGCCACGACCTACAGGGGGACTGGAAACACCATATATTTT. Its protein is CASSATTYRGTGNTIYF.